Below, one T cell receptor (beta chain) is given with its context. Its specificity is unknown. This entry is derived from a study of blood T cells in healthy people across ages. Whole-study findings and limits: The percentage of naive T cells correlated strongly with TCR beta diversity.

A second PCR of about 6 to 11 cycles used a sample-barcoded 5' primer and a J-beta primer mix. TCRdb processed the 5' RACE reads anew with MiXCR; each CDR3 protein has one entry. Found here are hundreds of thousands of distinct CDR3 sequences, 49% of them singletons; the top ten hold 30% to 40%. V was clipped by 5 bases and J by 4 bases, with 11 bases between them. The CDR3 is made up of 14 amino acids. The source is a woman aged 55-75 years in good health. V is TRBV12-3 or TRBV12-4 and J is TRBJ1-4; D remains unclear. The specimen was blood. In DNA form, the CDR3 reads TGTGCCAGCAGTACCCACGGGGATAATGAAAAACTGTTTTTT. It translates to CASSTHGDNEKLFF.